The following is a TCR beta chain sequence with its context. These data come from a study of blood T cell repertoires in COVID-19. Study as a whole: Acute-phase and convalescent COVID-19 samples originated in the United States, Italy and Spain.

The CDR3 has 13 residues. V shed 4 bases and J shed 4 bases, with 11 bases lying between them. Germline V gene lookup returns CDR1 KGHSH and CDR2 LQKENI. Original processing methods: Amplification of reference gene primers provided the estimated nucleated cell counts. TCRdb's table, derived via immunoSEQ multiplex PCR, lists solely in-frame clones and lacks some. That table furnishes V, J and clone size, whereas the DNA furnished D and trimming. The sample lists 250,000 or so clones, around nine tenths occurring once. The sequenced material came from peripheral blood. The TCR originated in a man aged 80 or over with acute or convalescent COVID-19. The rearrangement joins TRBV18 to TRBJ2-7, with D possibly matching TRBD1 (5 bases). CDR3 loop: CASSRLPGYEQYF. DNA for the CDR3: TGTGCCAGCTCACGTCTCCCAGGGTACGAGCAGTACTTC.